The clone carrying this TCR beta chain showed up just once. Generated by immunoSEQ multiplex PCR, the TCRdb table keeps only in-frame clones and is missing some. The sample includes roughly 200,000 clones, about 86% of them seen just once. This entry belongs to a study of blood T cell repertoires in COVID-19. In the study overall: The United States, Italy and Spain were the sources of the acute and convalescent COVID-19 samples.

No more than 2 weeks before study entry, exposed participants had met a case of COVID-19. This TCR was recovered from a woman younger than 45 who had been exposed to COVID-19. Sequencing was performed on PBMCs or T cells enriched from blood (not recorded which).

For the CDR3, the DNA is TGTGCCAGCAGCTTAGAACGGACAGTACGGGAAAAACTGTTTTTT. It is translated as CASSLERTVREKLFF. The chain recombines TRBV11-2 with TRBJ1-4; D may be TRBD1 (6 bases). The germline V gene encodes CDR1 SGHAT and CDR2 FQNNGV. Trimming stripped 0 bases from V and 8 bases from J, with 13 bases between. CDR3 length: 15 residues.